Following are 26 T cell receptor beta chains from one sample sequenced in a study of response to subunit inactivated influenza vaccine (dated by TCRdb to between 2017 and 2018). Library creation used RT-PCR. The sequencer was an Illumina HiSeq 2500. TCRdb trimmed public reads at Q25 via fastp, called clones via MiXCR and kept in-frame beta chains. Each CDR3 protein gets just one entry, which takes the most common genes and DNA from the rows behind it. The sample includes more than 500,000 distinct CDR3 sequences, with about 11% observed a single time. Approximately 10% of the sample is taken by the ten largest. The sample also formed part of further work on T cells expressing NK-cell markers. Looking at the second paper: 5'RACE template switching, by which a universal primer site and unique molecular identifiers were added, was used to make TCR beta cDNA libraries.

Here the sequenced sample was PBMCs from blood, taken on the day of vaccination. The receptors originated from a man aged 45-65 years who received an inactivated influenza vaccine. Donor details come from another sample of the same person, matched by shared clones.

V usage is TRBV4-3 and J usage is TRBJ1-2, with D perhaps matching TRBD1 (5 bases). The CDR3 length is 15 residues. The ends were cut back, 0 bases at V and 7 bases at J, with 15 bases in the middle. Looked up from germline, CDR1 is LGHNA and CDR2 is YSLEER. This CDR3 reads CASSQEVGQGRGYTF. CDR3 bases: TGCGCCAGCAGCCAAGAGGTGGGGCAGGGACGTGGCTACACCTTC.

This clonotype occurred many times. The gene calls are TRBV12-3 or TRBV12-4 and TRBJ1-1, with a tentative D call TRBD1 (5 bases). V lost 5 bases to trimming and J lost 0 bases, with 7 bases between them. The CDR3 consists of 13 residues. CDR3 region: CASSRGLNTEAFF. As DNA, the CDR3 is TGTGCCAGCAGTAGGGGACTGAACACTGAAGCTTTCTTT.

This clonotype has more than one count but fewer than ten. The chain joins TRBV2 to TRBJ2-7; unclear D gene. V was trimmed by 0 bases and J by 8 bases, leaving 14 bases between them. This CDR3 has 14 amino acids. Germline V CDR1 and CDR2: SNHLY, FYNNEI. The chain's CDR3 is CASSEAHGTGKQYF. In DNA form, the CDR3 reads TGTGCCAGCAGTGAAGCGCATGGTACTGGGAAGCAGTACTTC.

The gene calls are TRBV20-1 and TRBJ2-3; TRBD2 agrees at 9 bases. This CDR3 comprises 16 residues. Germline V lookup: CDR1 DFQATT, CDR2 SNEGSKA (reference sequence). The trim removed 3 bases at V and 1 base at J, leaving 8 bases unmatched. CDR3 amino acids: CSARGRAGGRTDTQYF. The DNA for the CDR3 is TGCAGTGCTAGGGGGCGAGCGGGAGGTCGCACAGATACGCAGTATTTT.

This clonotype showed up just a few times. This chain connects TRBV20-1 to TRBJ1-5, with D unresolved. The germline gives CDR1 DFQATT, CDR2 SNEGSKA (reference sequence). The CDR3 contains 15 residues. Trimming removed 6 bases at V and 0 bases at J, with 15 bases between. CDR3 loop: CSAPDAAYSNQPQHF. DNA of the CDR3: TGCAGTGCGCCCGACGCGGCGTATAGCAATCAGCCCCAGCATTTT.

In its sample, this clonotype was seen many times. J is TRBJ1-5 and V is TRBV20-1, with D unresolved. The V gene lost 8 bases and the J gene lost 1 base, with 12 bases spanning the gap. CDR3 length: 13 residues. Germline-derived CDR1 and CDR2 are DFQATT and SNEGSKA (reference sequence). The CDR3 DNA sequence: TGCAGTTCCCACTCAGGAAGCAATCAGCCCCAGCATTTT. Protein product: CSSHSGSNQPQHF.

The rearrangement links TRBV11-2 to TRBJ2-6, with a possible D match to TRBD2 (5 bases). Germline CDR1 is SGHAT and CDR2 is FQNNGV. The CDR3 loop spans 19 amino acids. V dropped 2 bases and J dropped 0 bases, with 17 bases sitting between them. The CDR3 coding sequence is TGTGCCAGCAGCTTAAGGAGGATGGGCGCTAACTCTGGGGCCAACGTCCTGACTTTC. Translating gives CASSLRRMGANSGANVLTF.

A few counts support this clonotype. This chain joins TRBV28 and TRBJ2-7, with D possibly being TRBD2 (5 bases). Trimming stripped 5 bases from V and 3 bases from J, with 17 bases between. The V gene's germline CDR1 is MDHEN and CDR2 SYDVKM. CDR3 length equals 15 residues. The CDR3 DNA is TGTGCCAGCAGTCCGACCGCAGGTGGAGGCTACGAGCAGTACTTC. This translates into CASSPTAGGGYEQYF.

The V and J genes are TRBV30 and TRBJ1-6, with 7 nucleotides matching TRBD1. Trimming removed 4 bases from V and 7 bases from J; junction bases left unmatched: 7. The CDR3 consists of 14 residues. The V gene's germline CDR1 is GTSNPN and CDR2 SVGIG (reference sequence). The CDR3: CAWKSGTDNSPLHF. The CDR3 DNA reads TGTGCCTGGAAATCCGGGACAGACAATTCACCCCTCCACTTT.

The sample holds a few counts of this clonotype. V is TRBV4-2 and J is TRBJ1-6, with D possibly TRBD1 on 6 matching bases. CDR1 and CDR2 (germline): LGHNA, YNFKEQ. Trimming pared 3 bases from V and 4 bases from J, leaving 16 bases between. This CDR3 spans 17 amino acids. CDR3: CASSHFPRQEYNSPLHF. DNA of the CDR3: TGTGCCAGCAGCCATTTCCCTCGACAGGAGTATAATTCACCCCTCCACTTT.

The genes are TRBV2 and TRBJ1-5; 7 bases fit TRBD1. Unmatched junction bases numbered 5, after V lost 5 bases and J lost 7 bases. Germline CDR1 and CDR2: SNHLY and FYNNEI. There are 13 residues in the CDR3. As DNA, the CDR3 is TGTGCCAGCAGTTCGGACAGGACACAGCCCCAGCATTTT. Encoded protein: CASSSDRTQPQHF. Full variable domain (missing parts from reference TRBV2 and TRBJ1-5): EPEVTQTPSHQVTQMGQEVILRCVPISNHLYFYWYRQILGQKVEFLVSFYNNEISEKSEIFDDQFSVERPDGSNFTLKIRSTKLEDSAMYFCASSSDRTQPQHFGDGTRLSIL.

The V gene is TRBV25-1, the J gene TRBJ2-7; D possibly corresponds to TRBD2 (6 bases). Trimming left V 4 bases short and J 3 bases short, with 22 bases between. The CDR3 extends over 17 amino acids. The germline gives CDR1 MGHDK, CDR2 SYGVNS. CDR3 amino acids: CASSVSLAGRAHYEQYF. The CDR3, as DNA: TGTGCCAGCAGTGTATCTTTGGCCGGGAGAGCGCACTACGAGCAGTACTTC.

The sample holds a few counts of this clonotype. CDR3 in DNA: TGTGCCAGCAGCCAACAGGAGCGGGGGGGTGGCGGGGAGCTGTTTTTT. Its protein product is CASSQQERGGGGELFF. This chain joins TRBV4-2 and TRBJ2-2; 10 bases match TRBD2. Germline CDR1 LGHNA, CDR2 YNFKEQ. V was pared by 2 bases and J by 7 bases, with 7 bases of the junction left unmatched. CDR3 size: 16 residues.

This clonotype has just a few counts. The chain is built from TRBV7-9 and TRBJ2-7, with 7 bases aligning to TRBD1. This CDR3 contains 14 residues. Germline trimming cut 5 bases from V and 2 bases from J; bases unmatched to any gene: 6. Looked up from germline, CDR1 is SEHNR and CDR2 is FQNEAQ (reference sequence). The CDR3 spells CASSAGTVTYEQYF. In nucleotides, the CDR3 is TGTGCCAGCAGCGCCGGGACAGTTACCTACGAGCAGTACTTC.

This chain uses TRBV9 with TRBJ2-1; 7 bases agree with TRBD2. This CDR3 comprises 15 residues. Trimming cost V 6 bases and J 8 bases; bases outside gene matches: 14. Germline CDR1 and CDR2: SGDLS and YYNGEE. This chain's CDR3 is CASNFRAGDGDEQFF. CDR3 bases: TGTGCCAGCAACTTTAGGGCGGGAGATGGTGATGAGCAGTTCTTC.

This clonotype was picked up a small number of times. An end of the junction differs from the germline gene, which may be a read error. This sequence joins TRBV28 and TRBJ2-2, with 7 positions matching TRBD1. CDR1 and CDR2 (germline): MDHEN, SYDVKM. The CDR3 has 16 amino acids. CDR3 bases: TGTGCCAGCAGTCCAGGGGGACAGCAGATATCTCGGGAACTGTTTTTT. It specifies CASSPGGQQISRELFF.

V gene TRBV6-1 combines with J gene TRBJ1-1; TRBD1 might be the D (6 bases). The CDR3 sequence is 14 residues long. V lost 6 bases and J 7 bases, leaving 18 bases between the germline ends. Germline CDR1 MNHNS, CDR2 SASEGT. CDR3 region: CASSGIRGGGEAFF. For the CDR3, the DNA is TGTGCCAGCAGCGGCATTAGGGGGGGAGGTGAAGCTTTCTTT.

This clonotype was observed many times. The chain combines TRBV4-1 with TRBJ2-3; D remains unclear. Germline V lookup: CDR1 MGHRA, CDR2 YSYEKL. V lost 3 bases to trimming and J lost 4 bases, with 11 bases between them. This CDR3 has 14 amino acids. CDR3: CASSQAIPPDTQYF. The CDR3 nucleotides read TGCGCCAGCAGCCAGGCAATACCCCCAGATACGCAGTATTTT.

In this sample, this clonotype turned up a few times. In DNA, the CDR3 is TGTGCCAGCAGACTGACTAGCGGGGGGAGTACAGATACGCAGTATTTT. It codes for CASRLTSGGSTDTQYF. The chain carries TRBV7-2 and TRBJ2-3, with TRBD2 matching over 13 bases. The V and J ends lost 6 bases and 3 bases, in that order; junction bases with no gene match: 6. The CDR3 covers 16 residues. Per germline, CDR1 SGHTA and CDR2 FQGNSA.

This clonotype was observed a handful of times. The V call is TRBV2, the J call TRBJ2-7, with 11 bases lining up with TRBD2. Germline assignment: CDR1 SNHLY and CDR2 FYNNEI. The junction had 11 bases not matched to a gene; V was cut back by 5 bases and J by 5 bases. This CDR3 spans 16 amino acids. The CDR3 region has the DNA TGTGCCAGCAGTAGAACTTTAGCGGGAGGGCCCCACGAGCAGTACTTC. It specifies CASSRTLAGGPHEQYF.

The CDR3 DNA sequence: TGTGCCAGCAACCAACCTGGACTAGCGGGAGGGGGCACCGGGGAGCTGTTTTTT. Its protein product is CASNQPGLAGGGTGELFF. The chain couples TRBV12-3 or TRBV12-4 to TRBJ2-2, with 15 bases fitting TRBD2. CDR3 length equals 18 residues. Trimming at V came to 7 bases and at J to 4 bases, leaving 10 bases not matched to a gene.

This clonotype was seen ten or more times. J is TRBJ2-2 and V is TRBV4-3; 7 nucleotides agree with TRBD1. Germline CDR1 is LGHNA and CDR2 is YSLEER. V lost 2 bases, J lost 3 bases, and 9 bases stayed unmatched. This CDR3 has 17 amino acids. CDR3 protein: CASSQPSHRGYTGELFF. The CDR3 nucleotides are TGCGCCAGCAGCCAACCCAGCCACAGGGGATACACCGGGGAGCTGTTTTTT.

This chain joins TRBV5-1 and TRBJ1-1; 7 nucleotides agree with TRBD1. Trimming removed 4 bases from V and 2 bases from J; junction bases left unmatched: 8. There are 15 residues in the CDR3. Per germline, CDR1 SGHRS and CDR2 YFSETQ. CDR3 nucleotides: TGCGCCAGCAGCATGACAGGGACGGTTAACACTGAAGCTTTCTTT. This translates into CASSMTGTVNTEAFF.

A few counts support this clonotype. This chain uses TRBV25-1 with TRBJ2-5; D may be TRBD1 or TRBD2 (5 bases each). Trimming left V 5 bases short and J 2 bases short, with 15 bases between. Germline loops: CDR1 MGHDK, CDR2 SYGVNS. The CDR3 sequence is 15 residues long. The CDR3 reads CASSIPGPVQETQYF. In nucleotides, the CDR3 is TGTGCCAGCAGTATTCCGGGACCCGTTCAAGAGACCCAGTACTTC. Drawing the rest from reference TRBV25-1 and TRBJ2-5, the complete variable domain is EADIYQTPRYLVIGTGKKITLECSQTMGHDKMYWYQQDPGMELHLIHYSYGVNSTEKGDLSSESTVSRIRTEHFPLTLESARPSHTSQYLCASSIPGPVQETQYFGPGTRLLVL.

The chain recombines TRBV20-1 with TRBJ2-7, with TRBD1 matching 7 bases. In germline, CDR1 is DFQATT, CDR2 SNEGSKA (reference sequence). There are 14 residues in the CDR3. V dropped 3 bases and J dropped 4; count of bases not matched to a gene: 9. The CDR3, as DNA: TGCAGTGCTAGCGTGACAGGGTATGGTTACGAGCAGTACTTC. Translating it yields CSASVTGYGYEQYF.

This chain connects TRBV7-2 to TRBJ2-2, with a tentative D call TRBD1 (5 bases). The length of the CDR3 is 16 residues. V lost 4 bases, J lost 0 bases, and 12 bases lay in between. CDR1 and CDR2 (germline): SGHTA, FQGNSA. In nucleotides, the CDR3 is TGTGCCAGCAGCTCCATAAGGGGCGCGAACACCGGGGAGCTGTTTTTT. This sequence encodes CASSSIRGANTGELFF.